The rows below give T cell receptor beta chains drawn from one sample of a study of molecular identifiers for immune sequencing clone quantification. TCRdb ran MiXCR on the PCR reads and lists one entry per CDR3 protein. The data show roughly 50,000 distinct CDR3 sequences, with roughly a third seen just once and 3% to 4% held by the top ten. Sequenced sample: naive CD8+ T cells from blood, with Jurkat cell RNA spiked in. These receptors were collected from a human donor in good health. Some libraries in this study had Jurkat cell RNA spiked in. Both conserved end residues are part of each CDR3. D genes are given only for firm matches. Clone size is shown for a subset of rows, as once, few, many or a class of expanded clone.

j_call: TRBJ2-3
clone_size: few
v_call: TRBV5-5
d_call: -
cdr3_nt: TGTGCCAGCAGCTTAACTTCTCATCCAGATACGCAGTATTTT
cdr3_aa: CASSLTSHPDTQYF

j_call: TRBJ1-2
clone_size: many
v_call: TRBV4-1
d_call: -
cdr3_nt: TGCGCCAGCAGCCAAGATGTGACGGATGGCTACACCTTC
cdr3_aa: CASSQDVTDGYTF

j_call: TRBJ2-7
clone_size: -
v_call: TRBV6-2/TRBV6-3
d_call: -
cdr3_nt: TGTGCCAGCACCCAGGGCGGACACGAGCAGTACTTC
cdr3_aa: CASTQGGHEQYF

j_call: TRBJ1-3
clone_size: many
v_call: TRBV7-3
d_call: TRBD1
cdr3_nt: TGTGCCAGCCTAAGGGGACAGTCTTTCTCTGGAAACACCATATATTTT
cdr3_aa: CASLRGQSFSGNTIYF

j_call: TRBJ1-6
clone_size: -
v_call: TRBV27
d_call: -
cdr3_nt: TGTGCCAGCAGTTTGTTGAATTCACCCCTCCACTTT
cdr3_aa: CASSLLNSPLHF

j_call: TRBJ1-2
clone_size: -
v_call: TRBV28
d_call: -
cdr3_nt: TGTGCCAGCACCCTGGGCGGAGGGGACTATGGCTACACCTTC
cdr3_aa: CASTLGGGDYGYTF

j_call: TRBJ2-7
clone_size: few
v_call: TRBV13
d_call: TRBD2
cdr3_nt: TGTGCCAGCAGCCTTCTAGCGGGAGGATACGAGCAGTACTTC
cdr3_aa: CASSLLAGGYEQYF

j_call: TRBJ1-1
clone_size: many
v_call: TRBV7-9
d_call: -
cdr3_nt: TGTGCCAGCAGTACAGGTCGTGCTGAAGCTTTCTTT
cdr3_aa: CASSTGRAEAFF

j_call: TRBJ2-2
clone_size: many
v_call: TRBV29-1
d_call: -
cdr3_nt: TGCAGCGTTGAACAGGGGAACACCGGGGAGCTGTTTTTT
cdr3_aa: CSVEQGNTGELFF

j_call: TRBJ1-1
clone_size: few
v_call: TRBV6-2/TRBV6-3
d_call: -
cdr3_nt: TGTGCCAGCAGTGAGACAAGGGCTGAAGCTTTCTTT
cdr3_aa: CASSETRAEAFF

j_call: TRBJ2-7
clone_size: many
v_call: TRBV7-2
d_call: -
cdr3_nt: TGTGCCAGCAGCCCGACAGTCACCTACGAGCAGTACTTC
cdr3_aa: CASSPTVTYEQYF

j_call: TRBJ2-5
clone_size: -
v_call: TRBV5-4
d_call: TRBD1
cdr3_nt: TGTGCCAGCAGCACTACCGGGACAGGGGAAGAGACCCAGTACTTC
cdr3_aa: CASSTTGTGEETQYF

j_call: TRBJ2-7
clone_size: few
v_call: TRBV13
d_call: -
cdr3_nt: TGTGCCAGCAGCTTAGGCCGAGGGGACCAGGCATACTTC
cdr3_aa: CASSLGRGDQAYF

j_call: TRBJ2-3
clone_size: few
v_call: TRBV9
d_call: TRBD2
cdr3_nt: TGTGCCAGCAGCGATACTAGCGGAGTTAGCACAGATACGCAGTATTTT
cdr3_aa: CASSDTSGVSTDTQYF

j_call: TRBJ2-2
clone_size: -
v_call: TRBV12-3/TRBV12-4
d_call: -
cdr3_nt: TGTGCCAGCAGTTTCCCCACTAGGGCGAACACCGGGGAGCTGTTTTTT
cdr3_aa: CASSFPTRANTGELFF

j_call: TRBJ2-7
clone_size: few
v_call: TRBV5-4
d_call: TRBD1
cdr3_nt: TGTGCCAGCAGCGTCCGGGACAGGGACCACGAGCAGTACTTC
cdr3_aa: CASSVRDRDHEQYF

j_call: TRBJ1-1
clone_size: -
v_call: TRBV4-1
d_call: -
cdr3_nt: TGCGCCAGCAGCCAAGTACCTGGGAGCACTGAAGCTTTCTTT
cdr3_aa: CASSQVPGSTEAFF

j_call: TRBJ2-1
clone_size: many
v_call: TRBV5-1
d_call: TRBD2
cdr3_nt: TGCGCCAGCAGCCGGACTAGCGGTTATGAGCAGTTCTTC
cdr3_aa: CASSRTSGYEQFF

j_call: TRBJ2-7
clone_size: -
v_call: TRBV4-1
d_call: -
cdr3_nt: TGCGCCAGCAGCCAAATAGTGGCGTACGAGCTGTACTTC
cdr3_aa: CASSQIVAYELYF

j_call: TRBJ2-2
clone_size: many
v_call: TRBV7-9
d_call: -
cdr3_nt: TGTGCCAGCAGCTTAGTGGACGGAACGAACACCGGGGAGCTGTTTTTT
cdr3_aa: CASSLVDGTNTGELFF

j_call: TRBJ2-2
clone_size: few
v_call: TRBV13
d_call: -
cdr3_nt: TGTGCCAGCAGCTTCAGTGGGAGCGGCGACACCGGGGAGCTGCTTTTT
cdr3_aa: CASSFSGSGDTGELLF

j_call: TRBJ1-1
clone_size: few
v_call: TRBV6-2/TRBV6-3
d_call: TRBD1
cdr3_nt: TGTGCCAGCAGTTACGCAGGGGGACTGAACACTGAAGCTTTCTTT
cdr3_aa: CASSYAGGLNTEAFF

j_call: TRBJ2-3
clone_size: few
v_call: TRBV3-1
d_call: TRBD2
cdr3_nt: TGTGCCAGCAGCCAAGATACTAGCGGGAGTTCAGATACGCAGTATTTT
cdr3_aa: CASSQDTSGSSDTQYF

j_call: TRBJ2-7
clone_size: -
v_call: TRBV9
d_call: TRBD2
cdr3_nt: TGTGCCAGCAGCGGGGGGAAGGGACTAGTGAACGAGCAGTACTTC
cdr3_aa: CASSGGKGLVNEQYF

j_call: TRBJ2-5
clone_size: -
v_call: TRBV7-6
d_call: TRBD2
cdr3_nt: TGTGCCAGCAGCTCGGGACTAGCTATTGAGACCCAGCACTTC
cdr3_aa: CASSSGLAIETQHF

j_call: TRBJ2-2
clone_size: many
v_call: TRBV5-1
d_call: TRBD2
cdr3_nt: TGCGCCAGCAGCAGGGGACTAGCGGGAAGCGGAACCGGGGAGCTGTTTTTT
cdr3_aa: CASSRGLAGSGTGELFF

j_call: TRBJ1-1
clone_size: -
v_call: TRBV27
d_call: -
cdr3_nt: TGTGCCAGCAGTATTACAGGGTGGACTGAAGCTTTCTTT
cdr3_aa: CASSITGWTEAFF

j_call: TRBJ2-5
clone_size: -
v_call: TRBV20-1
d_call: TRBD2
cdr3_nt: TGCAGTGCTAGGGACGGACTAGCGGGAGTAGAGACCCAGTACTTC
cdr3_aa: CSARDGLAGVETQYF

j_call: TRBJ1-5
clone_size: once
v_call: TRBV28
d_call: -
cdr3_nt: TGTGCCAGCAGTTTTACGTTCAGCCAGCCCCAGCATTTT
cdr3_aa: CASSFTFSQPQHF

j_call: TRBJ2-7
clone_size: -
v_call: TRBV20-1
d_call: TRBD2
cdr3_nt: TGCAGTGCTCCGACTAGCGGGAGGTCCTACGAGCAGTACTTC
cdr3_aa: CSAPTSGRSYEQYF

j_call: TRBJ2-7
clone_size: many
v_call: TRBV28
d_call: -
cdr3_nt: TGTGCCAGCAGTTTCCGAGTCTGGGAGCAGTACTTC
cdr3_aa: CASSFRVWEQYF

j_call: TRBJ2-2
clone_size: few
v_call: TRBV6-2/TRBV6-3
d_call: -
cdr3_nt: TGTGCCAGCAATGGACATCCGGCCGGGGAGCTGTTTTTT
cdr3_aa: CASNGHPAGELFF

j_call: TRBJ1-2
clone_size: few
v_call: TRBV28
d_call: TRBD1
cdr3_nt: TGTGCCAGCAGTTGGGACAGGGCTGGCTACACCTTC
cdr3_aa: CASSWDRAGYTF

j_call: TRBJ1-1
clone_size: medium-sized
v_call: TRBV28
d_call: -
cdr3_nt: TGTGCCAGCAGTCCGGGACGTGTAGTTGTTTCTTTCTTT
cdr3_aa: CASSPGRVVVSFF

j_call: TRBJ2-7
clone_size: -
v_call: TRBV9
d_call: -
cdr3_nt: TGTGCCAGCAGCGTAGAGAGGGGAGGCTACGAGCAGTACTTC
cdr3_aa: CASSVERGGYEQYF

j_call: TRBJ2-1
clone_size: -
v_call: TRBV24-1
d_call: -
cdr3_nt: TGTGCCACCAGTGATTTGTCCCATGAGCGGTTCTTC
cdr3_aa: CATSDLSHERFF

j_call: TRBJ2-7
clone_size: few
v_call: TRBV16
d_call: -
cdr3_nt: TGTGCCAGCAGCCAATTAACCTACGAGCAGTACTTC
cdr3_aa: CASSQLTYEQYF

j_call: TRBJ2-1
clone_size: few
v_call: TRBV5-4
d_call: TRBD1
cdr3_nt: TGTGCCAGCAGCTTGGTTCCGACAGGGAATAAAAATGAGCAGTTCTTC
cdr3_aa: CASSLVPTGNKNEQFF

j_call: TRBJ2-2
clone_size: -
v_call: TRBV2
d_call: TRBD2
cdr3_nt: TGTGCCATCTTATCCTCCAGGGGGGTAGCGGGAGAGCGCGCGGAGCTGTTTTTT
cdr3_aa: CAILSSRGVAGERAELFF

j_call: TRBJ2-3
clone_size: medium-sized
v_call: TRBV29-1
d_call: -
cdr3_nt: TGCAGCGTTGTATATGGGCACACAGATACGCAGTATTTT
cdr3_aa: CSVVYGHTDTQYF

j_call: TRBJ1-1
clone_size: -
v_call: TRBV7-9
d_call: -
cdr3_nt: TGTGCCAGCAGGACAGGTCGTGCTGAAGCGTTCTTT
cdr3_aa: CASRTGRAEAFF

j_call: TRBJ2-7
clone_size: -
v_call: TRBV9
d_call: -
cdr3_nt: TGTGCCAGCAGCGTATTGCCGGACGACTCCTACGAGCAGTACTTC
cdr3_aa: CASSVLPDDSYEQYF

j_call: TRBJ2-1
clone_size: -
v_call: TRBV27
d_call: -
cdr3_nt: TGTGCCAGCAGTTACAGGGGAGGGGATGAGCAGTTCTTC
cdr3_aa: CASSYRGGDEQFF

j_call: TRBJ2-5
clone_size: few
v_call: TRBV7-6
d_call: -
cdr3_nt: TGTGCCAGCAGTCAGCCACAAGAGACCCAGTACTTC
cdr3_aa: CASSQPQETQYF